This T cell receptor (beta chain) derives from a study of shared clonotypes between healthy human individuals. The CDR3 length is 16 residues. Trimming took off 10 bases at V and 2 bases at J, with 23 bases between the two ends. Per the germline V gene, CDR1 is MNHEY and CDR2 is SMNVEV (reference sequence). TCRdb's table, derived via immunoSEQ multiplex PCR, lists solely in-frame clones and lacks some. The table lists about 560,000 clones, around three quarters of them singletons, with approximately 12% in the top ten. The receptor was derived from a middle-aged woman in good health. Some clones in this sample may be carry-over from other donors' samples. Sequencing used PBMCs. This chain uses TRBV27 with TRBJ2-5, with D perhaps TRBD2 (8 bases). In DNA form, the CDR3 reads TGTGCCACCCCAGGGGGATCAGCGGGAGAACAAGAGACCCAGTACTTC. Residues: CATPGGSAGEQETQYF.